The 22 T cell receptor beta chains below all came from one sample that was sequenced in a study of T-cell memory formation after mild COVID-19. Using its own MiXCR run on the 5' RACE reads, TCRdb lists one record per CDR3 protein. The sample consists of around 82,000 distinct CDR3 sequences, around 13% of them appearing once. Specimen: PBMCs or a T cell subset sorted from them (not recorded which). These receptor sequences come from a man aged 18 to 29 who had mild COVID-19 (a few samples of this study predate the infection). Cell type and time point are not known.

A few counts support this clonotype. The chain employs TRBV15 and TRBJ2-3, with D possibly matching TRBD2 (6 bases). The ends were cut back, 4 bases at V and 5 bases at J, with 13 bases in the middle. There are 14 residues in the CDR3. Germline V lookup: CDR1 LNHNV, CDR2 YYDKDF (reference sequence). CDR3 sequence reads: CATSTGLARDTQYF. CDR3 bases: TGTGCCACCAGCACCGGGCTAGCGAGAGATACGCAGTATTTT.

This rearrangement joins TRBV5-1 to TRBJ2-6; D is possibly TRBD1 (6 bases). The V end was cut by 4 bases, the J end by 3 bases, with 11 bases between. Germline values: CDR1 SGHRS, CDR2 YFSETQ. CDR3 length: 15 residues. For the CDR3, the DNA is TGCGCCAGCAGCACCGGACAGCGTGGGGCCAACGTCCTGACTTTC. Its protein is CASSTGQRGANVLTF.

This clonotype was detected only a few times. V and J are TRBV7-3 and TRBJ2-1, with 13 bases aligning to TRBD2. J was trimmed by 4 bases and V by 5 bases; bases with no gene match: 2. Per the germline V gene, CDR1 is SGHTA and CDR2 is FQGTGA. There are 15 residues in the CDR3. The CDR3 coding sequence is TGTGCCAGCAGCCTGACTAGCGGGAGGTACAATGAGCAGTTCTTC. This codes for CASSLTSGRYNEQFF.

The rearrangement uses TRBV7-3 and TRBJ2-7, with D maybe TRBD2 (6 bases). The CDR3 runs to 13 residues. The germline V and J ends were trimmed by 6 bases and 4 bases, with 13 bases remaining between them. The germline V gene encodes CDR1 SGHTA and CDR2 FQGTGA. DNA of the CDR3: TGTGCCAGCAGACCGGGAGAATTTTACGAGCAGTACTTC. Translating gives CASRPGEFYEQYF.

The CDR3 DNA reads as TGTGCCAGCAGCGCGGGACTAGCGGAGGCCACAGATACGCAGTATTTT. Protein: CASSAGLAEATDTQYF. The V gene is TRBV5-4, the J gene TRBJ2-3; 11 bases map to TRBD2. This CDR3 is built from 16 residues. V shed 4 bases, J shed 2 bases, and the junction held 6 bases outside the gene matches. The germline CDR1 and CDR2 sequences are SGHNT and YYREEE (reference sequence).

The table lists this clonotype with a few counts. The rearrangement uses TRBV20-1 and TRBJ1-5, with 9 bases that match TRBD1. The CDR3 covers 15 residues. Germline V gene lookup returns CDR1 DFQATT and CDR2 SNEGSKA (reference sequence). Unmatched junction bases numbered 8, after V lost 5 bases and J lost 3 bases. Here the CDR3 DNA reads TGCAGTGCTGAATCCGGGACAGGGAACAATCAGCCCCAGCATTTT. Protein: CSAESGTGNNQPQHF.

The V gene is TRBV20-1, the J gene TRBJ2-7, with 10 bases identical to TRBD2. This CDR3 region has 14 residues. Per the germline V gene, CDR1 is DFQATT and CDR2 is SNEGSKA (reference sequence). J was trimmed by 1 base and V by 5 bases; bases with no gene match: 5. DNA for the CDR3: TGCAGTGCTGGGTCTAGCGGGAGTTCCTACGAGCAGTACTTC. This gives the protein CSAGSSGSSYEQYF.

This clonotype was detected only a few times. This chain uses TRBV10-2 with TRBJ1-5; D might be TRBD1 (6 bases). V shed 2 bases and J shed 6 bases, with 11 bases lying between them. CDR1 WSHSY and CDR2 SAAADI come from the germline V gene. CDR3 length: 14 amino acids. CDR3 amino acids: CASSERGGLQPQHF. CDR3 DNA: TGCGCCAGCAGTGAGAGGGGGGGACTTCAGCCCCAGCATTTT.

This clonotype was observed a handful of times. The gene calls are TRBV5-4 and TRBJ2-3; weak D call: TRBD2 (6 bases). Deletions cut 4 bases from V and 2 bases from J, with 17 bases between. The CDR3 loop spans 16 amino acids. Germline V gene sequence: CDR1 SGHNT, CDR2 YYREEE (reference sequence). This chain's CDR3 is CASSHAPLANTDTQYF. The CDR3, as DNA: TGTGCCAGCAGCCACGCCCCCCTAGCGAACACAGATACGCAGTATTTT.

This clonotype has more than one count but fewer than ten. The V call is TRBV7-6, the J call TRBJ2-7; 13 bases are a match to TRBD2. Per germline, CDR1 SGHVS and CDR2 FNYEAQ. The V segment lost 5 bases and the J segment 0 bases; nucleotides outside the gene matches: 4. The CDR3 is 16 residues long. Here the CDR3 reads CASSQRTSGGSYEQYF. CDR3 bases: TGTGCCAGCAGCCAAAGGACTAGCGGGGGCTCCTACGAGCAGTACTTC.

In this sample, this clonotype turned up a few times. The chain couples TRBV6-6 to TRBJ2-4, with 7 bases fitting TRBD1. The CDR3 extends over 15 amino acids. Germline V gives CDR1 MNHNY, CDR2 SVGAGI (reference sequence). The V and J ends lost 0 bases and 11 bases, in that order; junction bases with no gene match: 10. CDR3 in amino acids: CASSYSTRQGFLQYF. In DNA form, the CDR3 reads TGTGCCAGCAGTTACTCGACAAGACAGGGATTCCTTCAGTACTTC.

The V call is TRBV12-3 or TRBV12-4, the J call TRBJ2-7; D call uncertain. Trimming took off 5 bases at V and 1 base at J, with 9 bases between the two ends. This CDR3 comprises 13 residues. The CDR3 DNA follows: TGTGCCAGCAGTGAGACCGAGTCCTACGAGCAGTACGTC. This sequence encodes CASSETESYEQYV.

A few counts support this clonotype. CDR3 sequence reads: CASSIGGTSGVWGIQYF. CDR3 nucleotide sequence: TGTGCCAGTAGTATAGGGGGGACTAGCGGGGTCTGGGGCATTCAGTACTTC. This chain joins TRBV19 and TRBJ2-4; the match to TRBD2 covers 13 bases. The CDR3 length is 17 residues. V shed 1 base and J 9 bases; nucleotides not matched to a gene: 9. Per the germline V gene, CDR1 is LNHDA and CDR2 is SQIVND (reference sequence).

This clonotype was recorded a few times. The gene calls are TRBV6-6 and TRBJ1-1; 8 positions agree with TRBD1. With V trimmed by 5 bases and J by 6 bases, 8 bases remained unmatched. Looked up from germline, CDR1 is MNHNY and CDR2 is SVGAGI (reference sequence). CDR3 length equals 14 residues. In DNA form, the CDR3 reads TGTGCCAGCAGTCCCGACAGGGGAATTTCTGAAGCTTTCTTT. As protein: CASSPDRGISEAFF.

The chain combines TRBV7-2 with TRBJ1-3; D is undetermined. Trimming cost V 1 base and J 4 bases, with 5 bases left between them. The CDR3 consists of 13 residues. The V gene's germline CDR1 is SGHTA and CDR2 FQGNSA. CDR3 loop: CASSLVFGNTIYF. The DNA for the CDR3 is TGTGCCAGCAGCTTAGTTTTCGGAAACACCATATATTTT. The variable domain in full, completed from reference TRBV7-2 and TRBJ1-3, reads GAGVSQSPSNKVTEKGKDVELRCDPISGHTALYWYRQSLGQGLEFLIYFQGNSAPDKSGLPSDRFSAERTGGSVSTLTIQRTQQEDSAVYLCASSLVFGNTIYFGEGSWLTVV.

The chain employs TRBV4-1 and TRBJ2-1; D is perhaps TRBD1 (6 bases). The germline V and J ends were trimmed by 2 bases and 7 bases, with 12 bases remaining between them. The CDR3 extends over 14 amino acids. CDR1 and CDR2 (germline): MGHRA, YSYEKL. CDR3 nucleotides: TGCGCCAGCAGCCAACAGGGGTTCGGGAATGAGCAGTTCTTC. This codes for CASSQQGFGNEQFF.

This clonotype turned up a few times. The chain couples TRBV14 to TRBJ2-3; a weak D match, TRBD2 (6 bases). CDR3 length equals 12 residues. The V gene lost 4 bases and the J gene lost 7 bases, with 9 bases spanning the gap. The germline V gene has CDR1 SGHDN and CDR2 FVKESK. The CDR3 here is CASSPTRNTQYF. The CDR3 DNA reads TGTGCCAGCAGCCCGACTAGAAATACGCAGTATTTT. The full variable domain, with the rest looked up from reference TRBV14 and TRBJ2-3, is EAGVTQFPSHSVIEKGQTVTLRCDPISGHDNLYWYRRVMGKEIKFLLHFVKESKQDESGMPNNRFLAERTGGTYSTLKVQPAELEDSGVYFCASSPTRNTQYFGPGTRLTVL.

This chain uses TRBV7-3 with TRBJ1-3; perhaps TRBD1 as D (6 bases). The CDR3 is 16 amino acids. Between the trimmed V and J ends, which lost 4 bases and 0 bases, there was a span of 13 bases. The V gene's germline CDR1 is SGHTA and CDR2 FQGTGA. The CDR3 nucleotides are TGTGCCAGCAGCTCCTCGGGGGCCTACTCTGGAAACACCATATATTTT. Protein: CASSSSGAYSGNTIYF.

This rearrangement joins TRBV12-3 or TRBV12-4 to TRBJ1-3; D possibly corresponds to TRBD1 (5 bases). Trimming left V 6 bases short and J 1 base short, with 16 bases between. The CDR3 totals 16 residues. This CDR3 is CASREGLWSSGNTIYF. The CDR3 DNA reads as TGTGCCAGCAGAGAGGGGTTATGGTCATCTGGAAACACCATATATTTT.

This clonotype was observed a few times. The chain uses TRBV9 and TRBJ2-1; TRBD2 aligns across 14 bases. The CDR3 is 14 residues long. Per the germline V gene, CDR1 is SGDLS and CDR2 is YYNGEE. J lost 5 bases, V lost 6 bases, and 1 base had no gene match. In nucleotides, the CDR3 is TGTGCCAGCACGACTAGCGGGGGGGACAATGAGCAGTTCTTC. It codes for CASTTSGGDNEQFF.

This chain connects TRBV7-6 to TRBJ2-7; TRBD1 matches 11 bases. V lost 1 base to trimming and J lost 5 bases; unmatched junction nucleotides: 10. There are 17 residues in the CDR3. The germline V gene has CDR1 SGHVS and CDR2 FNYEAQ. The CDR3 sequence: CASSLGAPGQGGHEQYV. The CDR3, as DNA: TGTGCCAGCAGCTTAGGGGCCCCGGGACAGGGGGGCCACGAGCAGTACGTC.

The gene calls are TRBV15 and TRBJ1-1, with TRBD1 as a possible D gene (5 bases). This CDR3 contains 12 residues. The V end lost 0 bases, the J end lost 11 bases, and 10 bases lay between the germline ends. Germline CDR1 LNHNV, CDR2 YYDKDF (reference sequence). The CDR3 loop is CATSREGTCAFF. The CDR3 DNA is TGTGCCACCAGCAGAGAAGGGACCTGCGCTTTCTTT.